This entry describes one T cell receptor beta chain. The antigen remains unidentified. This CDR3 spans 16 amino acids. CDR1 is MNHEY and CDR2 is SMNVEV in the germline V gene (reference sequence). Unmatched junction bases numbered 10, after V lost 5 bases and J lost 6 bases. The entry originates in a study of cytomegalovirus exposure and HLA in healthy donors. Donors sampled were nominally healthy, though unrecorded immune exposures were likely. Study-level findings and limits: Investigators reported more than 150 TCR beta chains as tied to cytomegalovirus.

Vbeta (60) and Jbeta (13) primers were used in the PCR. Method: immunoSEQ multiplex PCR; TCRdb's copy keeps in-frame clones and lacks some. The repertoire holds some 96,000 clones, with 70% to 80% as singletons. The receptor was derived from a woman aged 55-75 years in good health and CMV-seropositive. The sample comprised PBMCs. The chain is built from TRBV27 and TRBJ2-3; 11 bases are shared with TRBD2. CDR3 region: CASSPQLAGELDTQYF. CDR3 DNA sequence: TGTGCCAGCAGTCCCCAACTAGCGGGAGAGTTGGATACGCAGTATTTT.